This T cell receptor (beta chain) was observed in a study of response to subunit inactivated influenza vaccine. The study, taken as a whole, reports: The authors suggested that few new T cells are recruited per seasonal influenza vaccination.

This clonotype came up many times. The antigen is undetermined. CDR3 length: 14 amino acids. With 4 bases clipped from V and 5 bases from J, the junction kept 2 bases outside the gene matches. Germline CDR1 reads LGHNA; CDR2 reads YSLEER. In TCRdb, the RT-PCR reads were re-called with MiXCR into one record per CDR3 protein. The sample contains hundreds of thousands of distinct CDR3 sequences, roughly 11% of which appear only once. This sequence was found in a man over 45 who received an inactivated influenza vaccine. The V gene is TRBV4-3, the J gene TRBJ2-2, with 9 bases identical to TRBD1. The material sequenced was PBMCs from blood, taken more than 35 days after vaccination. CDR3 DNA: TGCGCCAGCAGCCGACAGGGGGAGACCGGGGAGCTGTTTTTT. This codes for CASSRQGETGELFF.